The 29 T cell receptor beta chains below were found in one sample sequenced in a study of blood T cell repertoires in COVID-19. Sequenced by immunoSEQ multiplex PCR; TCRdb stores in-frame clones only, minus some. This table has some 160,000 clones, 65% to 85% appearing once. Source material: peripheral blood. The receptors come from a woman at least 80 years old with acute or convalescent COVID-19.

This chain joins TRBV27 and TRBJ2-2, with 7 bases identical to TRBD1. Germline V gene lookup returns CDR1 MNHEY and CDR2 SMNVEV (reference sequence). The V gene end was trimmed by 6 bases and the J gene end by 4 bases; junction bases not matched to a gene: 8. This CDR3 has 15 amino acids. Here the CDR3 reads CASRIQGHRTGELFF. CDR3 nucleotides: TGTGCCAGCAGGATACAGGGGCATCGCACCGGGGAGCTGTTTTTT.

This sequence joins TRBV6-5 and TRBJ2-7, with 7 bases matching TRBD1. The junction had 9 bases not matched to a gene; V was cut back by 4 bases and J by 3 bases. The germline V gene encodes CDR1 MNHEY and CDR2 SVGAGI. The CDR3 has 15 amino acids. The CDR3 loop reads CASSSRGQADYEQYF. The DNA for the CDR3 is TGTGCCAGCAGTTCTCGCGGACAGGCGGACTACGAGCAGTACTTC.

The table lists this clone with a count of one. The rearrangement joins TRBV11-3 to TRBJ2-1; D gene ambiguous. Trimming shortened V by 0 bases and J by 8 bases, and 8 bases separated the two germline ends. This CDR3 contains 13 residues. CDR1 and CDR2 (germline): SGHNT, YENEEA. DNA of the CDR3: TGTGCCAGCAGCTTAGAGGAGCTCGATGAGCAGTTCTTC. Translation: CASSLEELDEQFF.

The chain recombines TRBV19 with TRBJ1-4; TRBD1 agrees at 12 bases. CDR3 length: 18 amino acids. Trimming cost V 2 bases and J 0 bases; bases outside gene matches: 4. Germline values: CDR1 LNHDA, CDR2 SQIVND (reference sequence). CDR3 bases: TGTGCCAGTAGTATACGGGGACAGGGGGCCTCAACTAATGAAAAACTGTTTTTT. Encoded protein: CASSIRGQGASTNEKLFF.

The V and J genes are TRBV19 and TRBJ2-3; 7 nucleotides agree with TRBD2. The CDR3 sequence is 18 residues long. V was clipped by 6 bases and J by 5 bases; unmatched bases: 20. Germline V gene sequence: CDR1 LNHDA, CDR2 SQIVND (reference sequence). The CDR3 is CASSTPLVRRGKEDTQYF. The CDR3, as DNA: TGTGCCAGTAGCACCCCCCTGGTCAGGCGGGGGAAAGAAGATACGCAGTATTTT.

V and J are TRBV7-9 and TRBJ2-2, with 8 bases lining up with TRBD2. CDR1 is SEHNR and CDR2 is FQNEAQ in the germline V gene (reference sequence). J gave up 3 bases and V 5 bases, and 2 bases lay outside the gene matches. This CDR3 comprises 14 residues. The CDR3 DNA follows: TGTGCCAGCAGCCTCGGGGGGGACACCGGGGAGCTGTTTTTT. This gives the protein CASSLGGDTGELFF.

The rearrangement links TRBV12-1 to TRBJ1-1; TRBD1, the D gene given by the table, was not confirmed from the DNA. TRBV12-1 is a documented pseudogene. The CDR3 has 14 residues. Here the CDR3 reads CASSFSQGCAEAFF. The CDR3 nucleotides are TGTGCCAGCAGCTTTTCCCAGGGTTGCGCTGAAGCTTTCTTT.

This clone was recorded only once. J is TRBJ1-3 and V is TRBV30, with 8 bases fitting TRBD1. This CDR3 is 14 amino acids long. J gave up 4 bases and V 3 bases, and 5 bases lay outside the gene matches. CDR1 GTSNPN and CDR2 SVGIG come from the germline V gene (reference sequence). CDR3 amino acids: CAWRSRTGGNTIYF. Here the CDR3 DNA reads TGTGCCTGGAGATCGCGGACAGGGGGAAACACCATATATTTT.

This chain connects TRBV18 to TRBJ2-7, with D unresolved. CDR1 is KGHSH, CDR2 LQKENI, per germline. Trimming took 3 bases from V and 1 from J, leaving 4 bases between them. This CDR3 contains 12 residues. CDR3 region: CASSPESYEQYF. CDR3 coding DNA: TGTGCCAGCTCACCGGAGTCCTACGAGCAGTACTTC.

The V gene is TRBV28, the J gene TRBJ1-6; no clear D. This CDR3 is built from 12 residues. Germline values: CDR1 MDHEN, CDR2 SYDVKM. Trimming pared 5 bases from V and 7 bases from J, leaving 6 bases between. The CDR3 DNA follows: TGTGCCAGCAGTGTTATGAATTCACCCCTCCACTTT. Its translation: CASSVMNSPLHF.

On this clone itself: The same CDR3 can be traced to other DNA sequences in this sample. V usage is TRBV27 and J usage is TRBJ1-1; D might be TRBD1 (6 bases). This CDR3 has 13 amino acids. Germline assignment: CDR1 MNHEY and CDR2 SMNVEV (reference sequence). Trimming stripped 3 bases from V and 5 bases from J, with 10 bases between. The CDR3 bases are TGTGCCAGCAGTTTGCAGGGGTGGACTGAAGCTTTCTTT. Protein product: CASSLQGWTEAFF.

In regard to this clone: Different DNA sequences within this sample yield the same CDR3. V gene TRBV10-1 combines with J gene TRBJ1-1; D call uncertain. Germline assignment: CDR1 WNHNN and CDR2 SYGVQD (reference sequence). The CDR3 extends over 13 amino acids. The ends were cut back, 3 bases at V and 1 base at J, with 6 bases in the middle. CDR3 region: CASSDEKNTEAFF. The DNA of the CDR3 is TGCGCCAGCAGTGATGAGAAGAACACTGAAGCTTTCTTT.

The V call is TRBV5-1, the J call TRBJ1-1; tentatively, D is TRBD1 (5 bases). Trimming shortened V by 0 bases and J by 0 bases, and 6 bases separated the two germline ends. CDR3 length: 14 residues. Per the germline V gene, CDR1 is SGHRS and CDR2 is YFSETQ. The CDR3 DNA reads TGCGCCAGCAGCTTGGTAGGGGTGAACACTGAAGCTTTCTTT. Amino acid sequence: CASSLVGVNTEAFF.

The chain uses TRBV11-2 and TRBJ2-2; 8 bases agree with TRBD1. Germline loops: CDR1 SGHAT, CDR2 FQNNGV. V lost 4 bases and J lost 3; bases outside the gene matches: 4. The CDR3 consists of 15 residues. CDR3 sequence (DNA): TGTGCCAGCAGCTCGACAGGGGCGTACACCGGGGAGCTGTTTTTT. Protein product: CASSSTGAYTGELFF.

The chain joins TRBV27 to TRBJ2-1; 10 nucleotides match TRBD2. Germline V gene data show CDR1 as MNHEY and CDR2 as SMNVEV (reference sequence). The V segment lost 7 bases and the J segment 4 bases; nucleotides outside the gene matches: 7. The CDR3 length is 15 residues. The CDR3 loop reads CASTNSGGLYNEQFF. The CDR3 DNA is TGTGCCAGCACCAATAGCGGGGGGCTGTACAATGAGCAGTTCTTC.

The chain employs TRBV5-4 and TRBJ1-1; 10 nucleotides align to TRBD1. V dropped 4 bases and J dropped 4; count of bases not matched to a gene: 16. The CDR3 covers 18 residues. Looked up from germline, CDR1 is SGHNT and CDR2 is YYREEE (reference sequence). This CDR3 is CASSPPGDRGQGGTEAFF. For the CDR3, the DNA is TGTGCCAGCAGCCCCCCGGGGGACAGGGGCCAGGGGGGCACTGAAGCTTTCTTT.

The chain links TRBV5-1 to TRBJ1-2, with 7 bases identical to TRBD1. Trimming took 4 bases from V and 4 from J; bases not matched to a gene: 10. The CDR3 has 15 amino acids. Germline values: CDR1 SGHRS, CDR2 YFSETQ. The CDR3 loop reads CASSLGQLYGYGYTF. Here the CDR3 DNA reads TGCGCCAGCAGCCTGGGACAGCTATATGGCTATGGCTACACCTTC.

This clone was observed a single time. This chain joins TRBV5-1 and TRBJ2-7, with a possible D match to TRBD1 (6 bases). Germline-derived CDR1 and CDR2 are SGHRS and YFSETQ. Trimming removed 4 bases at V and 5 bases at J, with 10 bases between. This CDR3 comprises 12 residues. The CDR3, as DNA: TGCGCCAGCAGCAGGGACATCCACGAGCAGTACTTC. Translating gives CASSRDIHEQYF.

The chain has TRBV6-5 and TRBJ1-5; 7 bases line up with TRBD1. Trimming removed 7 bases from V and 6 bases from J; junction bases left unmatched: 12. Germline V gene sequence: CDR1 MNHEY, CDR2 SVGAGI. The CDR3 length is 15 residues. Here the CDR3 DNA reads TGTGCCAGCACCTTGACAGGGAGGAACAGTCAGCCCCAGCATTTT. Its protein is CASTLTGRNSQPQHF.

This clone was detected a few times. The chain employs TRBV19 and TRBJ1-4; tentatively, D is TRBD1 (6 bases). The V and J ends lost 5 bases and 5 bases respectively, with 18 bases between them. Germline CDR1 and CDR2: LNHDA and SQIVND (reference sequence). There are 16 residues in the CDR3. The CDR3 DNA follows: TGTGCCAGTAGTCGCAATTTAGGACAGAGAAATGAAAAACTGTTTTTT. As protein: CASSRNLGQRNEKLFF. Filled out from reference TRBV19 and TRBJ1-4, the complete variable domain reads DGGITQSPKYLFRKEGQNVTLSCEQNLNHDAMYWYRQDPGQGLRLIYYSQIVNDFQKGDIAEGYSVSREKKESFPLTVTSAQKNPTAFYLCASSRNLGQRNEKLFFGSGTQLSVL.

The chain links TRBV6-1 to TRBJ2-7, with D possibly matching TRBD1 (6 bases). The CDR3 contains 13 residues. Germline V gene sequence: CDR1 MNHNS, CDR2 SASEGT. Deletions cut 6 bases from V and 2 bases from J, with 11 bases between. The CDR3 is CASRQDRTYEQYF. CDR3 DNA: TGTGCCAGCAGACAAGACAGGACCTACGAGCAGTACTTC.

This clone showed up just a few times. The chain is built from TRBV30 and TRBJ2-7, with 7 positions matching TRBD2. Germline CDR1 is GTSNPN and CDR2 is SVGIG (reference sequence). The CDR3 runs 14 residues. V was clipped by 8 bases and J by 5 bases; unmatched bases: 15. The CDR3 region is CAPPRGGPVHEQYF. The CDR3 nucleotides are TGTGCCCCTCCAAGGGGAGGGCCCGTCCACGAGCAGTACTTC. The full variable domain, completed using reference TRBV30 and TRBJ2-7, is SQTIHQWPATLVQPVGSPLSLECTVEGTSNPNLYWYRQAAGRGLQLLFYSVGIGQISSEVPQNLSASRPQDRQFILSSKKLLLSDSGFYLCAPPRGGPVHEQYFGPGTRLTVT.

This chain joins TRBV6-5 and TRBJ1-2; TRBD1 matches 7 bases. V shed 5 bases, J shed 6 bases, and the junction held 12 bases outside the gene matches. The germline V gene has CDR1 MNHEY and CDR2 SVGAGI. This CDR3 has 15 amino acids. CDR3 amino acids: CASSLTGRGWNGYTF. The CDR3 DNA follows: TGTGCCAGCAGTCTTACCGGCAGGGGGTGGAATGGCTACACCTTC.

This chain joins TRBV5-1 and TRBJ2-3, with D perhaps matching TRBD2 (6 bases). This CDR3 spans 14 amino acids. Germline-derived CDR1 and CDR2 are SGHRS and YFSETQ. Trimming pared 4 bases from V and 6 bases from J, leaving 15 bases between. The DNA of the CDR3 is TGCGCCAGCAGCCCCGTTGCTAGCGTGGATACGCAGTATTTT. It translates to CASSPVASVDTQYF.

This chain joins TRBV4-1 and TRBJ1-2, with 7 nucleotides matching TRBD1. With 0 bases clipped from V and 5 bases from J, the junction kept 6 bases outside the gene matches. Germline V gene sequence: CDR1 MGHRA, CDR2 YSYEKL. The CDR3 runs to 15 residues. CDR3 nucleotide sequence: TGCGCCAGCAGCCAAGATCGGGGGACAGAGTATGGCTACACCTTC. This gives the protein CASSQDRGTEYGYTF.

The rearrangement joins TRBV19 to TRBJ2-4; 7 bases match TRBD2. In germline, CDR1 is LNHDA, CDR2 SQIVND (reference sequence). The V and J ends lost 6 bases and 9 bases, in that order; junction bases with no gene match: 11. The CDR3 is 14 amino acids. The CDR3 is CASSPRQQRGIQYF. The CDR3 DNA reads TGTGCCAGTAGCCCCCGACAGCAGCGGGGCATTCAGTACTTC.

This clone was seen only once. The CDR3 DNA follows: TGTGCCAGCAGTTTCTTACAGGGAGCTGATAATCAGCCCCAGCATTTT. Its translation is CASSFLQGADNQPQHF. The rearrangement uses TRBV27 and TRBJ1-5; D may be TRBD1 (6 bases). The CDR3 loop spans 16 amino acids. Germline-derived CDR1 and CDR2 are MNHEY and SMNVEV (reference sequence). Trimming cost V 3 bases and J 4 bases, with 16 bases left between them.

The rearrangement joins TRBV7-2 to TRBJ1-1, with D unclear. CDR3 size: 14 residues. Trimming removed 1 base at V and 6 bases at J, with 12 bases between. The V gene's germline CDR1 is SGHTA and CDR2 FQGNSA. This CDR3 is CASSLGTRVSEAFF. The CDR3, as DNA: TGTGCCAGCAGCTTAGGGACGAGGGTTTCTGAAGCTTTCTTT.

The chain joins TRBV2 to TRBJ2-7, with TRBD1 identical over 8 bases. Looked up from germline, CDR1 is SNHLY and CDR2 is FYNNEI. Trimming took 4 bases from V and 7 from J; bases not matched to a gene: 6. There are 13 residues in the CDR3. The DNA of the CDR3 is TGTGCCAGCAGTGGTCAGGGGGCGGGGGAGCAGTACTTC. Its protein product is CASSGQGAGEQYF.